This TCR beta chain was found in a study of control samples from healthy donors and cancer patients (dated by TCRdb to 2020 to 2022). A remark on this clone: Its antigen is unknown. No quality values exist for individual bases; no much larger clone is one base distant.

Library prep was done by the immunoSEQ multiplex PCR assay. TCRdb re-hosts the immuneACCESS table, in-frame sequences only. Its copies lack some clones; in the studies checked, an unresolved V gene accounts for under half of them, and the cause for the rest is not known. The sample profile shows some 200,000 clones; about 93% of them were found once. In total, the top ten clones hold approximately 1.5% of the sample. In the germline V gene, CDR1 corresponds to SGHTA and CDR2 to FQGNSA. The junction shows trimming of 0 bases on V and 8 bases on J, plus 16 bases between the germline ends. The CDR3 covers 15 residues, taking in both the cysteine and the phenylalanine. Only the CDR3 portion is preserved as DNA: 45 bases, with reading frame beginning at the first base.

The chain uses TRBV7-2 and TRBJ1-2, with the D gene not confidently named. The sample was blood. The receptor's source is a middle-aged man in good health. The DNA sequence is TGTGCCAGCAGCTTAGCTTGGGCCCCCCCGAGGGGCTACACCTTC. Its amino acids are CASSLAWAPPRGYTF.